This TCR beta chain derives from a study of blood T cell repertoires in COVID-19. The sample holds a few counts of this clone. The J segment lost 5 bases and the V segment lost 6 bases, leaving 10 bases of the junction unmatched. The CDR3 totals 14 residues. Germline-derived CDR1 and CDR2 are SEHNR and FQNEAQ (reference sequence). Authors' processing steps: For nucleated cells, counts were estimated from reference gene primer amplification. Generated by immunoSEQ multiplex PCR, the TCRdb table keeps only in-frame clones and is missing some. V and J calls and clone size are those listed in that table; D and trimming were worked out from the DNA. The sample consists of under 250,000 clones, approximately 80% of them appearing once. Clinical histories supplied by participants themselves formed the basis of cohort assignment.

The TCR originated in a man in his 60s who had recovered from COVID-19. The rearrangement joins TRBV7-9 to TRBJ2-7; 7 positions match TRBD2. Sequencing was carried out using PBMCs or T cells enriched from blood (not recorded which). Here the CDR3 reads CASSASGGGNEQYF. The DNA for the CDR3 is TGTGCCAGCAGTGCTAGCGGAGGAGGGAACGAGCAGTACTTC.